This T cell receptor (beta chain) derives from a study of blood T cell repertoires in COVID-19. Whole-study context: Both acute and convalescent COVID-19 samples were obtained from the United States, Italy and Spain.

The germline V gene encodes CDR1 SGHTS and CDR2 YDEGEE. The CDR3 runs 16 residues. Trimming took off 4 bases at V and 6 bases at J, with 21 bases between the two ends. Authors' methods: It was from reference gene primer amplification that nucleated cell counts were estimated. Libraries were prepared by immunoSEQ multiplex PCR; TCRdb keeps only in-frame clonotypes and omits some of them. The DNA was the basis for D and trimming; V, J and clone size are from that table. The profile shows 310,000 or so clones, roughly 86% of them singletons. The participants were between about 18 and 89 years old and came from under 25 US areas. Cohort 3 donors counted as recovered after two negative PCRs, clearance, or resolved symptoms.

Specimen: PBMCs or T cells enriched from blood (not recorded which). This chain joins TRBV5-8 and TRBJ2-3, with D hard to call. The source of this sequence is a woman between 18 and 29 years old who had recovered from COVID-19. For the CDR3, the DNA is TGTGCCAGCAGCCATGAGGCATCGATGGGTTCTGATACGCAGTATTTT. It translates to CASSHEASMGSDTQYF.